This T cell receptor beta chain emerged from a study of OX40 agonist ivuxolimab in advanced cancers. Study-level background: Ivuxolimab, which targeted the costimulatory receptor OX40 (CD134), was an agonistic, fully human IgG2 monoclonal antibody. Partial responses occurred in three dose-escalation patients, of whom one had hepatocellular carcinoma and two had cutaneous melanoma. Patients were allowed to have had prior anti-PD-1, anti-PD-L1 or anti-CTLA-4 therapy, and 30% to 40% of the dose-escalation patients had previously received checkpoint inhibitors. The paper covers the monotherapy dose-escalation part of the phase I ivuxolimab trial, which included N of about 51 patients. The point of sequencing TCRbeta in the periphery was to test whether ivuxolimab changed TCR sequence diversity and drove clonal T-cell expansion. The dose-escalation cohort was approximately 83% male with a mean age of roughly 62 years, ranging from 23 to 79. Intravenous ivuxolimab was administered to patients every 2 weeks at six dose levels: 0.01, 0.1, 0.3, 1.5, 3 and 10 mg/kg. Of the roughly 53 patients in dose escalation, about 20 had hepatocellular carcinoma, about 15 had melanoma, 9 had renal cell carcinoma and 9 had head and neck cancer.

For sequencing of the TCRbeta CDR3 region, genomic DNA was extracted from the sorted cells. The immunoSEQ Assay was used for sequencing of TCRbeta CDR3 regions. TCRdb took over this immuneACCESS table, retaining in-frame rearrangements with V and J assigned. Such tables are incomplete; in checked studies, under half of the missing clones stem from an unresolved V gene, and the remainder is unexplained. This sample comprises 45,000 to 60,000 clones, more than 75% of them detected only once. The ten most abundant clones make up roughly 4.2% of the sample. Of note for this clone: Its cognate antigen has yet to be identified. Base-call qualities are not available, and no considerably larger clone is one nucleotide away.

The trial excluded patients who had a history of autoimmune disease or were on systemic immunosuppression. Peripheral blood for TCR sequencing was collected from all dose cohorts at baseline, on cycle 4 day 1, and on cycle 7 day 1. The samples were drawn from a first-in-human, open-label, multicenter phase I dose-escalation trial of ivuxolimab. Adults with locally advanced or metastatic head and neck squamous cell, hepatocellular, melanoma or renal cell carcinoma were enrolled in the trial. Before TCR sequencing, CD4+ and CD8+ T cells were separately sorted from peripheral blood. Broad study findings and their caveats: Clonal expansion of both CD4+ and CD8+ blood T cells was observed from baseline to week 6 at doses 0.1 to 3.0 mg/kg. In partial responders in the 0.1-3.0 mg/kg groups, normalized peripheral clonal expansion was found to be among the lowest, especially among CD8+ T cells. After ivuxolimab, CD8+ T cells had more expanded clones than CD4+ T cells on average. The antigen specificity of the clonally expanded peripheral T cells was not determined. Low levels of normalized T-cell clonal expansion were also seen in some patients who did not respond.

Taken from the germline V gene, the CDR1 and CDR2 loops are SNHLY and FYNNEI. Spanning cysteine to phenylalanine, the CDR3 consists of 17 amino acids. Only the CDR3 region is kept as DNA, spanning 51 bases read in frame from base 1. Trimming leaves V shorter by 6 bases and J shorter by 1 base, with the junction holding 5 bases beyond the gene matches. The clonotype originates from an adult with an advanced solid tumor such as melanoma, head and neck, liver or kidney cancer. Sequencing was performed on CD4+ or CD8+ T cells sorted from blood, taken in a trial of the OX40 agonist ivuxolimab. Recombination joined TRBV2 with TRBJ2-6, and TRBD1 matches 11 of the central bases. The DNA sequence reads TGTGCCAGCAGGTCCGGACAGGGGGCATCTGGGGCCAACGTCCTGACTTTC. Its protein reads: CASRSGQGASGANVLTF.